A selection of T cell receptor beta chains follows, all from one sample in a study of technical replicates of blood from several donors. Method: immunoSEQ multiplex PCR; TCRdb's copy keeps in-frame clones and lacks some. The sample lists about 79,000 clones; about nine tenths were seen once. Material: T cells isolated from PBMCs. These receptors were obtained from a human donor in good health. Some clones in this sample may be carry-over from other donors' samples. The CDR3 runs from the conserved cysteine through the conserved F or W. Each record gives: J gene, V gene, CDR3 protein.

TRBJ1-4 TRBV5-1 CASSKGTGGHLNEKLFF
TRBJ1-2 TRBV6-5 CASSYSVVGDGYTF
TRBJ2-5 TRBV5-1 CASSVGLAGGRQETQYF
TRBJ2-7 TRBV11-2 CASSPGLAVISSYEQYF
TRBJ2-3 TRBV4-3 CASSQGPFGTDTQYF
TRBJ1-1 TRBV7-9 CASRPWYASDTEAFF
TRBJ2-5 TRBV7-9 CASSLGRGRPETQYF
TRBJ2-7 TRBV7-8 CASSSRTSGPSYEQYF
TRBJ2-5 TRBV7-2 CASSSLKLQETQYF
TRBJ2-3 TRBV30 CACPRVWGTDTQYF
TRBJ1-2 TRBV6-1 CASSVSYDSFYGYTF
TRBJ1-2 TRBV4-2 CASSQPGQGNYGYTF
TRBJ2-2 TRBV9 CASSGAGGELFF
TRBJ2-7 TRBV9 CASSGSGYEQYF
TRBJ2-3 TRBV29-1 CSVEEGRGSTDTQYF
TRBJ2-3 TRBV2 CASSELQREITDTQYF
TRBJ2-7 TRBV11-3 CASSSPGYEQYF
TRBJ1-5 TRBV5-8 CATSRVRGDQPQHF
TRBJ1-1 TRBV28 CASRETGPEAFF